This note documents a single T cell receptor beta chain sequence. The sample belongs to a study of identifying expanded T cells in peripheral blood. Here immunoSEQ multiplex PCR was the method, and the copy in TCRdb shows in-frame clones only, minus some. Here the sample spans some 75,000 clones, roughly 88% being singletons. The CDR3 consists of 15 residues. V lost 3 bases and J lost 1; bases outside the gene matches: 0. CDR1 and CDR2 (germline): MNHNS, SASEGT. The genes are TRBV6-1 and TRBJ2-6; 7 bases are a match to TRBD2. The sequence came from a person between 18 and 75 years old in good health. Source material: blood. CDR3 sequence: CASSEGGSGANVLTF. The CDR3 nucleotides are TGTGCCAGCAGTGAGGGAGGGTCTGGGGCCAACGTCCTGACTTTC.